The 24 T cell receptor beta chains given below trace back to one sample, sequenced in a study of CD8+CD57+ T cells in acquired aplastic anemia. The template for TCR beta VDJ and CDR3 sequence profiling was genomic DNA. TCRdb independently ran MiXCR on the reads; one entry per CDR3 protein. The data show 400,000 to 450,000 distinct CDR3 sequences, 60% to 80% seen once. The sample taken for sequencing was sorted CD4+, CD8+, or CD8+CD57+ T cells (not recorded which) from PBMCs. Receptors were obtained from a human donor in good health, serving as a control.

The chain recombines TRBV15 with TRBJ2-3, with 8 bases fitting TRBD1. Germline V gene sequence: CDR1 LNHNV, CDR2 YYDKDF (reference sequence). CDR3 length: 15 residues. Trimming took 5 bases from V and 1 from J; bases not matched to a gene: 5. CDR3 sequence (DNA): TGTGCCACCAGCGGTCCGGACAGGGGCACAGATACGCAGTATTTT. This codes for CATSGPDRGTDTQYF.

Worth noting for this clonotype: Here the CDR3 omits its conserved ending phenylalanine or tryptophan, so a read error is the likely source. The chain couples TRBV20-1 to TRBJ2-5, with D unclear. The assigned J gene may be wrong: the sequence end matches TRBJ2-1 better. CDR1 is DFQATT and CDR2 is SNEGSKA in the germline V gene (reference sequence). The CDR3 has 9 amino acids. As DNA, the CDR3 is TGCAGTGCTAGAGAAGGGCAGTTCGAC. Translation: CSAREGQFD.

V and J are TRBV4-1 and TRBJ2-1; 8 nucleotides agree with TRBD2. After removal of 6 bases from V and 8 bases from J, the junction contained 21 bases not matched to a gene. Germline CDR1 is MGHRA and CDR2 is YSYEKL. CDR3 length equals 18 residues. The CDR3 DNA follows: TGCGCCAGCAGTGATCCCCCTACCCCGGGACTAGAGGTCGATGAGCAGTTCTTC. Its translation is CASSDPPTPGLEVDEQFF.

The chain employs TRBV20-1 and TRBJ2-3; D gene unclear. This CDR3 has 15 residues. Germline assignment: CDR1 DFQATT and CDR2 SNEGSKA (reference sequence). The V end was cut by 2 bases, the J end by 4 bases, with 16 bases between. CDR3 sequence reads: CSARRRQFRSDTQYF. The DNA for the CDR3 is TGCAGTGCTAGACGTCGCCAGTTTAGGTCAGATACGCAGTATTTT.

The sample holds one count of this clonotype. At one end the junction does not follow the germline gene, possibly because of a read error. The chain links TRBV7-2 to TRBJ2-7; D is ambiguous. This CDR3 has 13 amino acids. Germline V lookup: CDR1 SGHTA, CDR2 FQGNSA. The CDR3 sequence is CASSSRQSAPAYW. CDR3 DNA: TGTGCCAGCAGCTCCCGTCAATCAGCCCCAGCATACTGG.

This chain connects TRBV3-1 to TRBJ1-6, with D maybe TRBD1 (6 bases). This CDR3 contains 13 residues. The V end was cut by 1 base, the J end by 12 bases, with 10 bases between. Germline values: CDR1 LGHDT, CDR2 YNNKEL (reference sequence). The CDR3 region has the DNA TGTGCCAGCAGCCAAGGTGGGGGGCGACCCCTCCACTTT. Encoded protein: CASSQGGGRPLHF.

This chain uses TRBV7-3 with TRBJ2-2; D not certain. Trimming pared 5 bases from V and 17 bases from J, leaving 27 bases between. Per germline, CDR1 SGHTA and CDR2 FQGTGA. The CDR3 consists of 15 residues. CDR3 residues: CASSNSTFTILTLFF. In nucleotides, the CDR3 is TGTGCCAGCAGCAACTCGACATTCACAATCCTGACTCTCTTTTTT.

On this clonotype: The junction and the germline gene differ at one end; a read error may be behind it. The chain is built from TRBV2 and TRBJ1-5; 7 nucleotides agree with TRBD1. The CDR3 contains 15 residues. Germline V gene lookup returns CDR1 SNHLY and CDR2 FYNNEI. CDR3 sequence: CATSGDSAFNQHQHF. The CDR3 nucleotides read TGTGCCACCAGTGGGGACAGCGCCTTCAATCAGCACCAGCATTTT.

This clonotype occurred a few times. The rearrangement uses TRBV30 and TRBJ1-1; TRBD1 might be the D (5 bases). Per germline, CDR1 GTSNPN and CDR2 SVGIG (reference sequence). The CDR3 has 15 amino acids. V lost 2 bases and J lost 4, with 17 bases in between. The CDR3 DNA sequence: TGTGCCTGGAGTTTAGAGCTGGGGCGCGTCACTGAAGCTTTCTTT. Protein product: CAWSLELGRVTEAFF.

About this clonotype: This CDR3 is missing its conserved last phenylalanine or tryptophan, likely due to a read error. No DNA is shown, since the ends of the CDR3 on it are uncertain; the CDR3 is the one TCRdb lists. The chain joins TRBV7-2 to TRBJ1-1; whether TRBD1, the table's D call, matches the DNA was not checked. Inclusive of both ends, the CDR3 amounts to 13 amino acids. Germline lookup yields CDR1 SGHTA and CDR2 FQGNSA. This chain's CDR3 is CASSLTGQNQPQH.

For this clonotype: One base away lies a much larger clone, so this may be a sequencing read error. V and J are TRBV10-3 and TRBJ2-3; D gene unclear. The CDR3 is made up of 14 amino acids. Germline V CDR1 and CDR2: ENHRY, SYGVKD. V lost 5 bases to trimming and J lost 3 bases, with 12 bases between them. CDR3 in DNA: TGTGCCATCAGTTACTCGTTGGGGACAGATACGCAGTATTTT. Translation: CAISYSLGTDTQYF.

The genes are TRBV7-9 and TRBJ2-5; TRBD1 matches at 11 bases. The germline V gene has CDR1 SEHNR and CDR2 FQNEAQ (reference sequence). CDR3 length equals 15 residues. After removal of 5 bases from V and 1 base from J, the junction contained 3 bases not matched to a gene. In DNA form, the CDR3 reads TGTGCCAGCAGCACCGGGACAGGGGGCCAAGAGACCCAGTACTTC. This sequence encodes CASSTGTGGQETQYF.

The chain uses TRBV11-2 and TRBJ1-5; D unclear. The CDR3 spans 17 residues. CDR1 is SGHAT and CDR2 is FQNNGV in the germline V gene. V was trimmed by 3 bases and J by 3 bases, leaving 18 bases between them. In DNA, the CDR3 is TGTGCCAGCAGCTTCGACGAGGCTAGGCGGTACAATCAGCCCCAGCATTTT. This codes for CASSFDEARRYNQPQHF.

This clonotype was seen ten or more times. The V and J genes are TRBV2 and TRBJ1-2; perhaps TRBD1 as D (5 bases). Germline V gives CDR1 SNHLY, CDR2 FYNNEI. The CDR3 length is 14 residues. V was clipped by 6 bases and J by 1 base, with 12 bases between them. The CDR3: CASSPSQGNYGYTF. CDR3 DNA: TGTGCCAGCAGCCCCAGCCAGGGTAACTATGGCTACACCTTC.

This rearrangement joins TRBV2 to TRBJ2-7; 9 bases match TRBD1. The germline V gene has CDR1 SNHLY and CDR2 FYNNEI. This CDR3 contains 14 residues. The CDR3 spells CAERDRVGLYEQYF. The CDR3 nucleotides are TGTGCGGAGCGGGACAGGGTAGGGCTTTACGAGCAGTACTTC.

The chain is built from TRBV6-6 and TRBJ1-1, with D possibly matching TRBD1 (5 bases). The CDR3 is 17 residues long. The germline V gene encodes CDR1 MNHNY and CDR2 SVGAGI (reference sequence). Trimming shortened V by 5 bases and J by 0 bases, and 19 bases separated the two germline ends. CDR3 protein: CASSRTLGGIMNTEAFF. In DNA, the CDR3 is TGTGCCAGCAGTAGAACTCTGGGGGGTATCATGAACACTGAAGCTTTCTTT.

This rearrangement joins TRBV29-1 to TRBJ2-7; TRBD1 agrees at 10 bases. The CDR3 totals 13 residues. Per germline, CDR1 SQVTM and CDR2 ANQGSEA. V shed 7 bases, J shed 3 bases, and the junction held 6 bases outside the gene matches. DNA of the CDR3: TGCAGCGCAAGCGGGACAGGGGACTACGAGCAGTACTTC. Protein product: CSASGTGDYEQYF.

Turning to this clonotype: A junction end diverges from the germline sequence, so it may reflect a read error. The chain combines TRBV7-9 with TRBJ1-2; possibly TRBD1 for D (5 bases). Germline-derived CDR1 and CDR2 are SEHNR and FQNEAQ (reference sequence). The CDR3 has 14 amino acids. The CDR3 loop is CASSLGGANYGYSF. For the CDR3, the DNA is TGTGCCAGCAGCTTGGGAGGGGCTAACTATGGGTACTCCTTC.

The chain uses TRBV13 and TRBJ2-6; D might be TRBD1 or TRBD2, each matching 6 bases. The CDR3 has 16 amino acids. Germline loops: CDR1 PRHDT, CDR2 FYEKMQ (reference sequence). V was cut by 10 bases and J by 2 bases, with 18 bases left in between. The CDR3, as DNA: TGTGCCACCACGCGCTTTCGGGGGCCTGGGGCCAACGTCCTGACTTTC. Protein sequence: CATTRFRGPGANVLTF.

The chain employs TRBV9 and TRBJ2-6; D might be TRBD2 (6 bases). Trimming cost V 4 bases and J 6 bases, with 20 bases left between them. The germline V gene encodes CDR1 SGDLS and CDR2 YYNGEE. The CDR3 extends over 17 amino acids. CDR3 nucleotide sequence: TGTGCCAGCAGCCTCCGGGGAGGCAACGCTGAGGCCAACGTCCTGACTTTC. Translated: CASSLRGGNAEANVLTF. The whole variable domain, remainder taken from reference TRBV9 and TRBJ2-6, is DSGVTQTPKHLITATGQRVTLRCSPRSGDLSVYWYQQSLDQGLQFLIQYYNGEERAKGNILERFSAQQFPDLHSELNLSSLELGDSALYFCASSLRGGNAEANVLTFGAGSRLTVL.

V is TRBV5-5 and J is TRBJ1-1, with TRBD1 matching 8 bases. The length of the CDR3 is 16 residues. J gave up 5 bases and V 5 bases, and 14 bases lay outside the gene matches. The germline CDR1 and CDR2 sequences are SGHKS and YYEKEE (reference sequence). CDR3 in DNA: TGTGCCAGCAGATACGCAGGGGGACAGGAGGTAACTGAAGCTTTCTTT. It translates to CASRYAGGQEVTEAFF.

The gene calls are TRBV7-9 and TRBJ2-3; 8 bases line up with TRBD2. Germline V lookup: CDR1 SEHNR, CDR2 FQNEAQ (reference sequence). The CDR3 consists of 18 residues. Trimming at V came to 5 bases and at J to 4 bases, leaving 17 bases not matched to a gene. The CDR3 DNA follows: TGTGCCAGCAGCCGGGACGCGCGGGGGGCGTTGTTTGCAGATACGCAGTATTTT. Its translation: CASSRDARGALFADTQYF.

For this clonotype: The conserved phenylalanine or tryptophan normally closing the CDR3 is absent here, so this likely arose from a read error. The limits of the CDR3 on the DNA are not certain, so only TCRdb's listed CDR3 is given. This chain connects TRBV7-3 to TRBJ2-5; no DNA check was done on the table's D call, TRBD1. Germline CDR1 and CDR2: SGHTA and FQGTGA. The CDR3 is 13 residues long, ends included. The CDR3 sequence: CASSFTGAQFLGP.

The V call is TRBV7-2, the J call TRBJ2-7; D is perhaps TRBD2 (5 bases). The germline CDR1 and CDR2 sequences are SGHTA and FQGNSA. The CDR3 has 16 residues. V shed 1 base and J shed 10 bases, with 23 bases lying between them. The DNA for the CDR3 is TGTGCCAGCAGCTTAGAAAGGCACGGGATGTTTGAGGACCAGTACTTC. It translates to CASSLERHGMFEDQYF.